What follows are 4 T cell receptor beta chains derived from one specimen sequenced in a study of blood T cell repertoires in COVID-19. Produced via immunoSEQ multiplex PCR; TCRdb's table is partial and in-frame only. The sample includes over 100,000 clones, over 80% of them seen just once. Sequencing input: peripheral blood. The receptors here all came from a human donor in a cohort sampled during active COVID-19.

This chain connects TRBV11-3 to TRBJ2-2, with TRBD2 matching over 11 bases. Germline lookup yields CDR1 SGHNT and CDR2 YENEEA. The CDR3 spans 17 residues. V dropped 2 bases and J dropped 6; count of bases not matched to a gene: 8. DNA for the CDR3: TGTGCCAGCAGCTTATCTGCTAGCGGGGGGCGGGCCGGGGAGCTGTTTTTT. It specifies CASSLSASGGRAGELFF.

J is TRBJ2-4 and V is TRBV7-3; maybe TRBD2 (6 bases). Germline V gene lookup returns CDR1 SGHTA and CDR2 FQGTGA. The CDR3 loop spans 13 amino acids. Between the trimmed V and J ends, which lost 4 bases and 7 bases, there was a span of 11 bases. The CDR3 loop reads CASSSGAGNIQYF. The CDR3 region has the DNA TGTGCCAGCAGCTCTGGGGCGGGGAACATTCAGTACTTC.

The CDR3 bases are TGTGCCATCAGTGAGTCGACGGGAGGCGAGCAGTACTTC. Amino acid sequence: CAISESTGGEQYF. V gene TRBV10-3 combines with J gene TRBJ2-7, with 7 bases matching TRBD2. The CDR3 is 13 amino acids. CDR1 and CDR2 from the germline V gene are ENHRY and SYGVKD. J was trimmed by 6 bases and V by 0 bases; bases with no gene match: 2.

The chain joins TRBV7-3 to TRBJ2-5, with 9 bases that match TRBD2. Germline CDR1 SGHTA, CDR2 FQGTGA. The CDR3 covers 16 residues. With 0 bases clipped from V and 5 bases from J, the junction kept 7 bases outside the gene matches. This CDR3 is CASSLTQSGRKETQYF. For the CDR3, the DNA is TGTGCCAGCAGCTTAACGCAGAGCGGGAGGAAGGAGACCCAGTACTTC.